The 31 T cell receptor beta chains presented below share a single source sample, sequenced in a study of blood T cell repertoires in COVID-19. Generated by immunoSEQ multiplex PCR, the TCRdb table keeps only in-frame clones and is missing some. Here the sample spans approximately 170,000 clones, approximately 87% being singletons. Source material: peripheral blood. All receptors derive from an older woman with acute or convalescent COVID-19.

The chain is built from TRBV6-2 or TRBV6-3 and TRBJ2-5; 8 bases agree with TRBD2. CDR1 MNHEY and CDR2 SVGEGT come from the germline V gene. The CDR3 totals 16 residues. Germline trimming cut 6 bases from V and 1 base from J; bases unmatched to any gene: 10. The CDR3, as DNA: TGTGCCAGCAGCCCTCTCCGTGCGGGGGGCCAAGAGACCCAGTACTTC. This gives the protein CASSPLRAGGQETQYF.

V usage is TRBV30 and J usage is TRBJ2-7; the D gene is possibly TRBD1 (5 bases). V gave up 0 bases and J gave up 4 bases, with 16 bases separating them. The CDR3 sequence is 15 residues long. Germline V gene lookup returns CDR1 GTSNPN and CDR2 SVGIG (reference sequence). CDR3 sequence reads: CAWSVGQGAIYEQYF. CDR3 DNA sequence: TGTGCCTGGAGTGTTGGTCAGGGCGCAATTTACGAGCAGTACTTC.

The chain uses TRBV5-4 and TRBJ1-1; TRBD1 matches at 8 bases. This CDR3 has 13 residues. Germline V gene lookup returns CDR1 SGHNT and CDR2 YYREEE (reference sequence). V was pared by 4 bases and J by 4 bases, with 3 bases of the junction left unmatched. The DNA for the CDR3 is TGTGCCAGCAGCGGACAGGGTTCCACTGAAGCTTTCTTT. It is translated as CASSGQGSTEAFF.

The chain uses TRBV28 and TRBJ2-2, with 10 bases matching TRBD1. With 5 bases clipped from V and 5 bases from J, the junction kept 8 bases outside the gene matches. Germline V gene data show CDR1 as MDHEN and CDR2 as SYDVKM. The CDR3 is 16 residues long. Here the CDR3 reads CASSSSGQGLTGELFF. CDR3 DNA sequence: TGTGCCAGCAGTAGTTCGGGACAGGGGTTAACCGGGGAGCTGTTTTTT.

This clone has just one count. This chain joins TRBV4-2 and TRBJ2-2; 8 bases agree with TRBD2. The CDR3 runs to 15 residues. J lost 4 bases, V lost 4 bases, and 5 bases had no gene match. CDR1 is LGHNA, CDR2 YNFKEQ, per germline. CDR3 loop: CASSLREGITGELFF. The CDR3 DNA is TGTGCCAGCAGCCTTCGGGAGGGCATCACCGGGGAGCTGTTTTTT.

The chain carries TRBV3-1 (or the pseudogene TRBV3-2) and TRBJ1-1; the match to TRBD1 covers 9 bases. V lost 0 bases, J lost 6 bases, and 8 bases stayed unmatched. This CDR3 comprises 16 residues. Germline V gene data show CDR1 as LGHDT and CDR2 as YNNKEL (reference sequence). The CDR3 nucleotides are TGTGCCAGCAGCCAAGACACCGGGACAGGGCTCCCTGAAGCTTTCTTT. This codes for CASSQDTGTGLPEAFF.

The gene calls are TRBV19 and TRBJ1-2; TRBD1 matches at 7 bases. The CDR3 runs to 16 residues. V lost 7 bases, J lost 2 bases, and 13 bases stayed unmatched. Germline CDR1 LNHDA, CDR2 SQIVND (reference sequence). CDR3 coding DNA: TGTGCCAGTAACAAACTGACAGGGACCCTCAACTATGGCTACACCTTC. It specifies CASNKLTGTLNYGYTF.

CDR3 coding DNA: TGTGCCAGCAGCTCACAGGGGGTAAACACTGAAGCTTTCTTT. This gives the protein CASSSQGVNTEAFF. This rearrangement joins TRBV5-4 to TRBJ1-1; 8 nucleotides agree with TRBD1. The CDR3 runs 14 residues. Germline-derived CDR1 and CDR2 are SGHNT and YYREEE (reference sequence). J was trimmed by 2 bases and V by 3 bases; bases with no gene match: 3.

The chain carries TRBV7-9 and TRBJ2-7; D might be TRBD1 (6 bases). CDR1 is SEHNR and CDR2 is FQNEAQ in the germline V gene (reference sequence). Trimming cost V 5 bases and J 3 bases, with 20 bases left between them. This CDR3 region has 16 residues. CDR3 nucleotide sequence: TGTGCCAGCAGCGAGCCCTTTACAGGGTTAAACTACGAGCAGTACTTC. This codes for CASSEPFTGLNYEQYF.

The chain combines TRBV5-6 with TRBJ1-1, with TRBD1 matching 11 bases. This CDR3 comprises 11 residues. From germline, CDR1 is SGHDT and CDR2 YYEEEE. V was clipped by 4 bases and J by 10 bases; unmatched bases: 0. CDR3 DNA sequence: TGTGCCAGCAGCGGGACAGGGGGAGCTTTCTTT. It yields the protein CASSGTGGAFF. Based on the CDR3 plus reference TRBV5-6 and TRBJ1-1, the full variable domain is DAGVTQSPTHLIKTRGQQVTLRCSPKSGHDTVSWYQQALGQGPQFIFQYYEEEERQRGNFPDRFSGHQFPNYSSELNVNALLLGDSALYLCASSGTGGAFFGQGTRLTVV.

The V call is TRBV28, the J call TRBJ2-5, with 9 bases lining up with TRBD1. V lost 4 bases and J lost 5; bases outside the gene matches: 5. Germline loops: CDR1 MDHEN, CDR2 SYDVKM. The CDR3 is made up of 14 amino acids. The DNA of the CDR3 is TGTGCCAGCAGTTCGGGACAGGGTTACGAGACCCAGTACTTC. Its protein product is CASSSGQGYETQYF.

The J gene is TRBJ1-6, the V gene TRBV6-5; 7 positions agree with TRBD1. The CDR3 contains 15 residues. The ends lost 6 bases at V and 8 bases at J; junction bases unmatched: 10. Per germline, CDR1 MNHEY and CDR2 SVGAGI. CDR3 sequence: CASRTGADTYSPLHF. CDR3 DNA sequence: TGTGCCAGCAGAACAGGGGCCGATACGTATTCACCCCTCCACTTT.

This clone is a singleton in its sample. CDR3 sequence: CASSRTSGTRTETQYF. The CDR3 coding sequence is TGTGCCAGTAGTAGGACTTCCGGGACTAGAACAGAGACCCAGTACTTC. The chain employs TRBV19 and TRBJ2-5; 8 nucleotides line up with TRBD2. The germline CDR1 and CDR2 sequences are LNHDA and SQIVND (reference sequence). The trim removed 4 bases at V and 4 bases at J, leaving 11 bases unmatched. This CDR3 has 16 residues.

The genes are TRBV29-1 and TRBJ2-7; 12 nucleotides match TRBD2. Trimming took 6 bases from V and 2 from J; bases not matched to a gene: 8. This CDR3 has 15 residues. CDR1 SQVTM and CDR2 ANQGSEA come from the germline V gene. Written as DNA, the CDR3 is TGCAGCGTGGAGGGCCTAGCGGGAGGGACCTACGAGCAGTACTTC. Encoded protein: CSVEGLAGGTYEQYF.

Only one count was recorded for this clone. V is TRBV6-5 and J is TRBJ1-4; a weak D match, TRBD1 (6 bases). The CDR3 contains 14 residues. With 6 bases removed from V and 8 bases from J, the gap between germline ends came to 16 bases. Germline CDR1 MNHEY, CDR2 SVGAGI. In DNA, the CDR3 is TGTGCCAGCAGCGAGGGCAGGGGACGGGAAAAACTGTTTTTT. Amino acid sequence: CASSEGRGREKLFF.

This clone appeared a few times. This rearrangement joins TRBV2 to TRBJ1-5, with TRBD1 matching over 7 bases. Trimming removed 3 bases from V and 8 bases from J; junction bases left unmatched: 13. CDR3 size: 16 residues. Germline V gives CDR1 SNHLY, CDR2 FYNNEI. This CDR3 is CASSDHPGQPREPQHF. CDR3 bases: TGTGCCAGCAGTGACCACCCGGGACAGCCAAGGGAGCCCCAGCATTTT.

V and J are TRBV7-2 and TRBJ1-1; 7 nucleotides align to TRBD1. CDR3 length: 15 amino acids. Germline-derived CDR1 and CDR2 are SGHTA and FQGNSA. Germline trimming cut 3 bases from V and 5 bases from J; bases unmatched to any gene: 9. Here the CDR3 DNA reads TGTGCCAGCAGCTTCACAACAGGGGTGGGTACTGAAGCTTTCTTT. This encodes CASSFTTGVGTEAFF.

The rearrangement joins TRBV5-1 to TRBJ1-1, with 8 nucleotides matching TRBD1. The CDR3 extends over 18 amino acids. V lost 0 bases, J lost 0 bases, and 10 bases stayed unmatched. The germline CDR1 and CDR2 sequences are SGHRS and YFSETQ. The DNA for the CDR3 is TGCGCCAGCAGCTTGGGCGTGAGCAGGGGGCTTATGAACACTGAAGCTTTCTTT. It codes for CASSLGVSRGLMNTEAFF.

This chain links TRBV6-5 with TRBJ1-2; 8 bases align to TRBD1. Germline V gene lookup returns CDR1 MNHEY and CDR2 SVGAGI. With V trimmed by 2 bases and J by 3 bases, 5 bases remained unmatched. This CDR3 has 15 amino acids. Here the CDR3 DNA reads TGTGCCAGCAGTTACACGGCAGGGGGCCACTATGGCTACACCTTC. Translation gives CASSYTAGGHYGYTF.

The chain joins TRBV7-8 to TRBJ2-5; 9 nucleotides agree with TRBD2. CDR1 is SGHVS and CDR2 is FQNEAQ in the germline V gene. The CDR3 spans 22 residues. The V segment lost 4 bases and the J segment 2 bases; nucleotides outside the gene matches: 26. The CDR3 loop is CASSYSLGNRGGLAGSQETQYF. CDR3 DNA sequence: TGTGCCAGCAGCTATTCTTTAGGGAACAGGGGAGGCCTAGCGGGGTCTCAAGAGACCCAGTACTTC.

The chain combines TRBV4-1 with TRBJ1-1; D remains ambiguous. The CDR3 contains 13 residues. In germline, CDR1 is MGHRA, CDR2 YSYEKL. With 4 bases removed from V and 10 bases from J, the gap between germline ends came to 16 bases. DNA for the CDR3: TGCGCCAGCAGCCTGAATCCTGGCTCTGGAGCTTTCTTT. Translating it yields CASSLNPGSGAFF.

The CDR3 sequence: CASSSGQNYGYTF. For the CDR3, the DNA is TGTGCCAGCAGCTCCGGACAGAACTATGGCTACACCTTC. J is TRBJ1-2 and V is TRBV7-2; D possibly corresponds to TRBD1 (6 bases). This CDR3 contains 13 residues. CDR1 and CDR2 from the germline V gene are SGHTA and FQGNSA. The germline V and J ends were trimmed by 4 bases and 2 bases, with 8 bases remaining between them.

The chain links TRBV5-4 to TRBJ2-1; 13 nucleotides align to TRBD2. The CDR3 extends over 15 amino acids. V shed 4 bases, J shed 5 bases, and the junction held 3 bases outside the gene matches. CDR1 SGHNT and CDR2 YYREEE come from the germline V gene (reference sequence). The CDR3 spells CASSPGLAGNNEQFF. CDR3 nucleotides: TGTGCCAGCAGCCCGGGACTAGCGGGGAACAATGAGCAGTTCTTC.

The chain carries TRBV5-4 and TRBJ1-4; D uncertain. From germline, CDR1 is SGHNT and CDR2 YYREEE (reference sequence). The CDR3 spans 15 residues. Deletions cut 2 bases from V and 0 bases from J, with 8 bases between. This chain's CDR3 is CASSFSVATNEKLFF. In DNA form, the CDR3 reads TGTGCCAGCAGCTTTAGTGTTGCAACTAATGAAAAACTGTTTTTT.

The chain links TRBV6-5 to TRBJ2-7, with 9 nucleotides matching TRBD1. The CDR3 loop spans 15 amino acids. With 5 bases clipped from V and 2 bases from J, the junction kept 7 bases outside the gene matches. The germline CDR1 and CDR2 sequences are MNHEY and SVGAGI. The CDR3 region is CASSPYDRGTYEQYF. The DNA for the CDR3 is TGTGCCAGCAGTCCATACGACAGGGGGACCTACGAGCAGTACTTC.

With regard to this clone: The junction shows a germline mismatch at one end, possibly a read error. The rearrangement links TRBV14 to TRBJ2-5; 8 nucleotides match TRBD1. Germline V gene data show CDR1 as SGHDN and CDR2 as FVKESK. This CDR3 is 15 amino acids long. The CDR3 DNA follows: TGTGCCAGCAGTCAAGCGCAGGACAGGGTAAAGACCCAGTACTTC. Its protein is CASSQAQDRVKTQYF.

The gene calls are TRBV30 and TRBJ2-3; D perhaps matches TRBD2 (6 bases). Germline CDR1 and CDR2: GTSNPN and SVGIG (reference sequence). The V end lost 0 bases, the J end lost 4 bases, and 17 bases lay between the germline ends. The CDR3 consists of 16 residues. In DNA, the CDR3 is TGTGCCTGGAGTGTACACCGGGCGGACTATTCAGATACGCAGTATTTT. It specifies CAWSVHRADYSDTQYF.

CDR3 sequence: CASSESGTGNEQYF. CDR3 nucleotides: TGCGCCAGCAGTGAGTCCGGGACAGGGAACGAGCAGTACTTC. The gene calls are TRBV10-1 and TRBJ2-7; 9 nucleotides match TRBD1. This CDR3 has 14 amino acids. Trimming took 0 bases from V and 5 from J; bases not matched to a gene: 2. The germline V gene has CDR1 WNHNN and CDR2 SYGVQD (reference sequence).

The rearrangement joins TRBV28 to TRBJ1-4; D might be TRBD1 (5 bases). CDR3 length equals 15 residues. The V and J ends lost 6 bases and 0 bases respectively, with 11 bases between them. Germline V lookup: CDR1 MDHEN, CDR2 SYDVKM. CDR3: CASSRTGPTNEKLFF. The CDR3 nucleotides are TGTGCCAGCAGCAGAACAGGTCCAACTAATGAAAAACTGTTTTTT.

This clone was recorded a few times. V and J are TRBV18 and TRBJ2-2, with 7 positions matching TRBD1. The CDR3 sequence is 15 residues long. The V segment lost 1 base and the J segment 2 bases; nucleotides outside the gene matches: 1. CDR1 is KGHSH, CDR2 LQKENI, per germline. The chain's CDR3 is CASSPQGANTGELFF. CDR3 in DNA: TGTGCCAGCTCACCACAGGGGGCAAACACCGGGGAGCTGTTTTTT. The full variable domain, completed using reference TRBV18 and TRBJ2-2, is NAGVMQNPRHLVRRRGQEARLRCSPMKGHSHVYWYRQLPEEGLKFMVYLQKENIIDESGMPKERFSAEFPKEGPSILRIQQVVRGDSAAYFCASSPQGANTGELFFGEGSRLTVL.

This rearrangement joins TRBV11-1 to TRBJ2-5, with 14 bases lining up with TRBD2. The CDR3 runs to 15 residues. Germline lookup yields CDR1 SGHAT and CDR2 FQDESV (reference sequence). J was trimmed by 5 bases and V by 5 bases; bases with no gene match: 4. The CDR3 region has the DNA TGTGCCAGCAGCACGGGACTAGCGGGAGTGGAGACCCAGTACTTC. This sequence encodes CASSTGLAGVETQYF. The whole variable domain, filled in from reference TRBV11-1 and TRBJ2-5, reads EAEVAQSPRYKITEKSQAVAFWCDPISGHATLYWYRQILGQGPELLVQFQDESVVDDSQLPKDRFSAERLKGVDSTLKIQPAELGDSAMYLCASSTGLAGVETQYFGPGTRLLVL.